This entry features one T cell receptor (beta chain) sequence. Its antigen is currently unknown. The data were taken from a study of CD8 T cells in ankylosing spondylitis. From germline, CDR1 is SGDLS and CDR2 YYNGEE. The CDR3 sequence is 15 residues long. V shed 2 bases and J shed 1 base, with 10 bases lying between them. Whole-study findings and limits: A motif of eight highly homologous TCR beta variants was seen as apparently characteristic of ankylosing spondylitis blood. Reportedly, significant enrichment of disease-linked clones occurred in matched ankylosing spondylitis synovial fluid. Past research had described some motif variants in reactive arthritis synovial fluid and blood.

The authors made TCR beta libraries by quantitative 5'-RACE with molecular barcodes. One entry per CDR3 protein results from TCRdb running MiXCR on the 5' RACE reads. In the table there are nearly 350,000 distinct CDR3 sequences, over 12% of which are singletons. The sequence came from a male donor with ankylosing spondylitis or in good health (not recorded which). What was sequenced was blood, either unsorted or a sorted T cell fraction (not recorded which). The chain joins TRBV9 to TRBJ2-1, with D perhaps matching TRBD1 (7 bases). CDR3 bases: TGTGCCAGCAGCGTGGCAGGGGGGTCCTACAATGAGCAGTTCTTC. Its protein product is CASSVAGGSYNEQFF.